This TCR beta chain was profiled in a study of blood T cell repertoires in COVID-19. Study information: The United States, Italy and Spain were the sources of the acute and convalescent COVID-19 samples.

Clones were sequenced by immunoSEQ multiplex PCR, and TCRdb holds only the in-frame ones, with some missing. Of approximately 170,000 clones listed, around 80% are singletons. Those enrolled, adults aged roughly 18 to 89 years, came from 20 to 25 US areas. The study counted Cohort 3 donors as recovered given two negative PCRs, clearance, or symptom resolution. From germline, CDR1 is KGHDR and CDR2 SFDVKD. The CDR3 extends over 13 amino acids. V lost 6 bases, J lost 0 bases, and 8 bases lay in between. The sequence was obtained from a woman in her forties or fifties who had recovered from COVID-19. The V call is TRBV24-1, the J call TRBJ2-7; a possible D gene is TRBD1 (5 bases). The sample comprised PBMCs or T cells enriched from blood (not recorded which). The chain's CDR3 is CATSRTLSYEQYF. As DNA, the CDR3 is TGTGCCACCAGTAGGACACTCTCCTACGAGCAGTACTTC.